This entry lists 19 T cell receptor beta chains sequenced from one sample in a study of cytomegalovirus exposure and HLA in healthy donors. It was with 60 Vbeta and 13 Jbeta primers that the PCR ran. Using immunoSEQ multiplex PCR, the repertoire was profiled, and TCRdb retains in-frame clones only, with some absent. The data hold about 190,000 clones, with around 87% observed a single time. The sample taken for sequencing was PBMCs. These receptors all come from a boy aged 2 to 9 in good health and CMV-seronegative.

The chain joins TRBV10-2 to TRBJ1-5; D gene uncertain. The V gene lost 5 bases and the J gene lost 5 bases, with 16 bases spanning the gap. Germline V CDR1 and CDR2: WSHSY, SAAADI. There are 15 residues in the CDR3. Written as DNA, the CDR3 is TGCGCCAGCAGTTTCGGGCCCGCCGGGGATCAGCCCCAGCATTTT. Protein: CASSFGPAGDQPQHF.

This clone was recorded a few times. The gene calls are TRBV18 and TRBJ1-2, with 10 bases that match TRBD1. Germline V gives CDR1 KGHSH, CDR2 LQKENI. The CDR3 covers 14 residues. After removal of 3 bases from V and 8 bases from J, the junction contained 6 bases not matched to a gene. The CDR3 region is CASSPKDRGDGYTF. The CDR3 DNA sequence: TGTGCCAGCTCACCGAAGGACAGGGGGGACGGCTACACCTTC.

The chain joins TRBV28 to TRBJ2-7; tentatively, D is TRBD1 (6 bases). The V gene's germline CDR1 is MDHEN and CDR2 SYDVKM. The CDR3 has 14 amino acids. V shed 8 bases and J shed 2 bases, with 16 bases lying between them. This CDR3 is CASLRQDNPYEQYF. The CDR3 DNA is TGTGCCAGCCTTAGACAGGACAATCCCTACGAGCAGTACTTC.

CDR3 nucleotides: TGTGCCAGCACAGGTTCTGGCGGGACTGAAGCTTTCTTT. Residues: CASTGSGGTEAFF. J is TRBJ1-1 and V is TRBV5-6, with D uncertain. The CDR3 runs to 13 residues. Germline V gives CDR1 SGHDT, CDR2 YYEEEE. Trimming shortened V by 6 bases and J by 5 bases, and 14 bases separated the two germline ends.

This chain joins TRBV29-1 and TRBJ2-7, with D possibly being TRBD2 (5 bases). There are 15 residues in the CDR3. Trimming removed 4 bases at V and 2 bases at J, with 18 bases between. Germline CDR1 and CDR2: SQVTM and ANQGSEA. DNA of the CDR3: TGCAGCGTTGGGTCAGGACTGTCAGAAGCCTACGAGCAGTACTTC. Amino acid sequence: CSVGSGLSEAYEQYF.

V gene TRBV2 combines with J gene TRBJ1-5; the D gene is possibly TRBD1 (6 bases). V shed 3 bases and J shed 3 bases, with 12 bases lying between them. CDR1 is SNHLY and CDR2 is FYNNEI in the germline V gene. The CDR3 is 15 amino acids. CDR3 loop: CASSEGAGPNQPQHF. The CDR3 region has the DNA TGTGCCAGCAGTGAGGGGGCAGGGCCCAATCAGCCCCAGCATTTT.

Here the CDR3 reads CASRSKPRGIGELFF. The CDR3 region has the DNA TGTGCCAGCAGGTCGAAACCCCGGGGGATCGGGGAGCTGTTTTTT. The rearrangement uses TRBV27 and TRBJ2-2; TRBD2 is a possible D gene (6 bases). Germline loops: CDR1 MNHEY, CDR2 SMNVEV (reference sequence). The CDR3 spans 15 residues. The V gene lost 6 bases and the J gene lost 7 bases, with 18 bases spanning the gap.

This clone was found a few times. The V gene is TRBV5-1, the J gene TRBJ1-5, with unresolved D. There are 13 residues in the CDR3. Germline CDR1 reads SGHRS; CDR2 reads YFSETQ. V lost 1 base and J 2 bases, leaving 4 bases between the germline ends. The CDR3 nucleotides are TGCGCCAGCAGCTTGCAGGGCAATCAGCCCCAGCATTTT. The encoded protein is CASSLQGNQPQHF.

The gene calls are TRBV14 and TRBJ2-1; 8 nucleotides agree with TRBD2. CDR3 length: 14 amino acids. The ends lost 4 bases at V and 2 bases at J; junction bases unmatched: 1. From germline, CDR1 is SGHDN and CDR2 FVKESK. The CDR3 coding sequence is TGTGCCAGCAGCCCTAGCGGGCCCTACAATGAGCAGTTCTTC. Amino acids: CASSPSGPYNEQFF.

V is TRBV28 and J is TRBJ1-1; D ambiguous. Trimming took off 7 bases at V and 0 bases at J, with 6 bases between the two ends. The CDR3 has 12 amino acids. The V gene's germline CDR1 is MDHEN and CDR2 SYDVKM. CDR3 nucleotides: TGTGCCAGCATTTCAGTGAACACTGAAGCTTTCTTT. Amino acid sequence: CASISVNTEAFF.

With respect to this clone: Sequence at one end of the junction differs from germline and may be a read error. Different DNA sequences within this sample yield the same CDR3. V usage is TRBV10-3 and J usage is TRBJ2-2, with a possible D match to TRBD1 (6 bases). The CDR3 is made up of 13 amino acids. The germline gives CDR1 ENHRY, CDR2 SYGVKD. The CDR3 nucleotides read TGTGCCATCACAACAGGGCTCACCGGGGAGCTGTTTTTC. It is translated as CAITTGLTGELFF.

The rearrangement uses TRBV19 and TRBJ1-5, with D perhaps TRBD1 (5 bases). The germline CDR1 and CDR2 sequences are LNHDA and SQIVND (reference sequence). The germline V and J ends were trimmed by 1 base and 2 bases, with 6 bases remaining between them. The CDR3 loop spans 14 amino acids. The CDR3, as DNA: TGTGCCAGTAGTATAGCCAGGGGCAATCAGCCCCAGCATTTT. It yields the protein CASSIARGNQPQHF.

This chain joins TRBV7-9 and TRBJ1-1, with D maybe TRBD1 (6 bases). V lost 3 bases to trimming and J lost 1 base, with 15 bases between them. This CDR3 is 16 amino acids long. Germline CDR1 and CDR2: SEHNR and FQNEAQ (reference sequence). CDR3 sequence reads: CASSFGQLTKNTEAFF. CDR3 sequence (DNA): TGTGCCAGCAGCTTCGGACAGCTTACAAAGAACACTGAAGCTTTCTTT.

The chain joins TRBV5-1 to TRBJ2-5, with D perhaps matching TRBD1 (6 bases). The CDR3 length is 15 residues. Germline loops: CDR1 SGHRS, CDR2 YFSETQ. V was cut by 4 bases and J by 4 bases, with 17 bases left in between. The CDR3 region is CASSLPPTGLETQYF. DNA for the CDR3: TGCGCCAGCAGCCTCCCCCCGACAGGCCTAGAGACCCAGTACTTC.

The V call is TRBV7-9, the J call TRBJ2-7; D might be TRBD2 (6 bases). This CDR3 comprises 17 residues. With 1 base removed from V and 5 bases from J, the gap between germline ends came to 21 bases. The germline CDR1 and CDR2 sequences are SEHNR and FQNEAQ (reference sequence). CDR3: CASSLEGRTPTHNEQYF. CDR3 bases: TGTGCCAGCAGCTTAGAAGGGAGGACCCCTACTCATAACGAGCAGTACTTC.

This clone was observed a single time. The chain is built from TRBV27 and TRBJ2-2; 15 bases line up with TRBD2. Germline CDR1 reads MNHEY; CDR2 reads SMNVEV (reference sequence). This CDR3 contains 18 residues. V shed 4 bases and J 6 bases; nucleotides not matched to a gene: 9. The chain's CDR3 is CASSWVRTSGRAAGELFF. CDR3 DNA sequence: TGTGCCAGCAGTTGGGTCAGGACTAGCGGGAGGGCCGCCGGGGAGCTGTTTTTT.

This clone was observed once. The J gene is TRBJ2-7, the V gene TRBV6-5; 11 positions agree with TRBD2. In germline, CDR1 is MNHEY, CDR2 SVGAGI. J lost 2 bases, V lost 2 bases, and 5 bases had no gene match. The CDR3 extends over 16 amino acids. As DNA, the CDR3 is TGTGCCAGCAGTTACGCACTAGCGGGAGAAACCTACGAGCAGTACTTC. It yields the protein CASSYALAGETYEQYF.

This clone appeared a few times. The chain has TRBV19 and TRBJ2-7; a possible D gene is TRBD1 (5 bases). The CDR3 loop spans 13 amino acids. Germline assignment: CDR1 LNHDA and CDR2 SQIVND (reference sequence). With 7 bases removed from V and 7 bases from J, the gap between germline ends came to 17 bases. DNA for the CDR3: TGTGCCAGTACGGATAGGGGCTCGATAGAGCAGTACTTC. Amino acids: CASTDRGSIEQYF.

The J gene is TRBJ1-2, the V gene TRBV18; TRBD1 is a possible D gene (5 bases). CDR1 is KGHSH and CDR2 is LQKENI in the germline V gene. The length of the CDR3 is 16 residues. V was pared by 3 bases and J by 8 bases, with 22 bases between. CDR3 in DNA: TGTGCCAGCTCACCGTACGGAGGGACGGGCGGCTGGGGCTACACCTTC. Protein sequence: CASSPYGGTGGWGYTF.